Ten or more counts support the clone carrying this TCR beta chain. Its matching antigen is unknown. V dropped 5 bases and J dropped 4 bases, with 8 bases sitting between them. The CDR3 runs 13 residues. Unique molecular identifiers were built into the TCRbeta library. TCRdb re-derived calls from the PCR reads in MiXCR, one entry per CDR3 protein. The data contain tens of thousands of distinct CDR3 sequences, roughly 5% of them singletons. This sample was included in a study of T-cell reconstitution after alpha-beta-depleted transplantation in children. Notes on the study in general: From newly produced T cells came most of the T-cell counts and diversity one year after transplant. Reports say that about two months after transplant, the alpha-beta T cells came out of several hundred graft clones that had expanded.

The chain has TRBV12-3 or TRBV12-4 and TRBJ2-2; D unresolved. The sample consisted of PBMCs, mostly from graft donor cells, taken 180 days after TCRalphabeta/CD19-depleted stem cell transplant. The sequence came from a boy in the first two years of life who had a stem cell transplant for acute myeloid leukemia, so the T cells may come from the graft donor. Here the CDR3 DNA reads TGTGCCAGCAGTCGAGAGACCACCGGGGAGCTGTTTTTT. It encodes CASSRETTGELFF.